The 32 T cell receptor beta chains below were found in one sample sequenced in a study of identical twins. TCRdb fed the 5' RACE reads into MiXCR, producing one record per CDR3 protein. Of 400,000 or so distinct CDR3 sequences in the sample, roughly 9% were seen once. Material: naive T cells sorted from blood. The receptor set was obtained from a woman aged 45 to 65 in good health.

The rearrangement uses TRBV5-1 and TRBJ2-7; no definite D call. Germline V gene data show CDR1 as SGHRS and CDR2 as YFSETQ. V dropped 1 base and J dropped 4 bases, with 15 bases sitting between them. This CDR3 is built from 15 residues. CDR3 sequence (DNA): TGCGCCAGCAGCTTGAGCAGCACCCTTAAATACGAGCAGTACTTC. Translation gives CASSLSSTLKYEQYF.

The table lists this clonotype with many counts. An end of the junction differs from the germline gene, which may be a read error. This chain uses TRBV6-2 or TRBV6-3 with TRBJ2-5, with TRBD2 matching 9 bases. The CDR3 has 15 residues. Per germline, CDR1 MNHEY and CDR2 SVGEGT. The CDR3 region is CGSRVAGVIGRTQYF. In nucleotides, the CDR3 is TGTGGCAGCAGGGTAGCGGGAGTGATTGGGAGGACCCAGTACTTC.

This sequence joins TRBV9 and TRBJ2-7; no clear D. Germline-derived CDR1 and CDR2 are SGDLS and YYNGEE. Trimming stripped 0 bases from V and 0 bases from J, with 10 bases between. This CDR3 has 15 amino acids. The CDR3 loop is CASSVAPDYSYEQYF. CDR3 nucleotide sequence: TGTGCCAGCAGCGTAGCCCCGGATTACTCCTACGAGCAGTACTTC.

This clonotype was picked up a small number of times. V gene TRBV6-6 combines with J gene TRBJ2-1, with a weak D call TRBD2 (6 bases). CDR3 length: 12 residues. Germline CDR1 and CDR2: MNHNY and SVGAGI (reference sequence). The V gene lost 6 bases and the J gene lost 5 bases, with 8 bases spanning the gap. In DNA form, the CDR3 reads TGTGCCAGCAGAGGCGGGGACAATGAGCAGTTCTTC. As protein: CASRGGDNEQFF.

This clonotype came up many times. The chain carries TRBV20-1 and TRBJ2-3; possible D gene TRBD2, 5 bases. V gave up 8 bases and J gave up 5 bases, with 26 bases separating them. The CDR3 runs 16 residues. Germline V gene data show CDR1 as DFQATT and CDR2 as SNEGSKA (reference sequence). CDR3 DNA sequence: TGCAGTCCTTCGCAGGAGGACTTTCCCGGAGGAGATACGCAGTATTTT. It specifies CSPSQEDFPGGDTQYF.

The rearrangement uses TRBV5-1 and TRBJ2-1, with D maybe TRBD2 (5 bases). This CDR3 has 15 amino acids. Germline CDR1 and CDR2: SGHRS and YFSETQ. V lost 2 bases and J 6 bases, leaving 15 bases between the germline ends. CDR3 region: CASSFRLADGNEQFF. DNA for the CDR3: TGCGCCAGCAGCTTTAGGCTAGCAGACGGCAATGAGCAGTTCTTC.

This clonotype has a count of ten or more. V and J are TRBV20-1 and TRBJ2-1; 10 bases agree with TRBD1. Germline V gene lookup returns CDR1 DFQATT and CDR2 SNEGSKA (reference sequence). V was clipped by 0 bases and J by 6 bases; unmatched bases: 8. The length of the CDR3 is 16 residues. The CDR3 region has the DNA TGCAGTGCTAGAGATAGGGACAGGGGATCCATCAATGAGCAGTTCTTC. It translates to CSARDRDRGSINEQFF.

This clonotype was detected a few times. V and J are TRBV5-1 and TRBJ2-1; 8 positions match TRBD2. This CDR3 is 15 amino acids long. V gave up 7 bases and J gave up 0 bases; unmatched junction bases: 6. CDR1 is SGHRS, CDR2 YFSETQ, per germline. The CDR3 nucleotides are TGCGCCAGCGTCTACCGGGAGGGCTCCTACAATGAGCAGTTCTTC. Residues: CASVYREGSYNEQFF.

The chain links TRBV5-1 to TRBJ2-3; D possibly matches TRBD1 or TRBD2 (6 bases each). This CDR3 is built from 15 residues. CDR1 is SGHRS, CDR2 YFSETQ, per germline. The V and J ends lost 3 bases and 9 bases respectively, with 20 bases between them. In nucleotides, the CDR3 is TGCGCCAGCAGCTCTGGCGGAGGGGGGAAAGGGACGCAGTATTTT. Residues: CASSSGGGGKGTQYF.

The chain has TRBV19 and TRBJ1-2; D possibly corresponds to TRBD1 (6 bases). This CDR3 region has 17 residues. V was clipped by 3 bases and J by 5 bases, with 22 bases between them. Germline lookup yields CDR1 LNHDA and CDR2 SQIVND (reference sequence). The CDR3: CASSITGQGSKSYGYTF. As DNA, the CDR3 is TGTGCCAGTAGTATTACTGGGCAGGGGTCCAAATCTTATGGCTACACCTTC.

Ten or more counts support this clonotype. This chain joins TRBV6-1 and TRBJ2-7, with a weak D call TRBD1 (7 bases). The CDR3 has 14 amino acids. The V gene's germline CDR1 is MNHNS and CDR2 SASEGT. The V gene lost 1 base and the J gene lost 5 bases, with 12 bases spanning the gap. The CDR3 region has the DNA TGTGCCAGCAGTGAAGTAGGGGGCGGGAACGAGCAGTACTTC. As protein: CASSEVGGGNEQYF.

This clonotype was counted between two and nine times. This chain joins TRBV2 and TRBJ2-1; 7 bases are a match to TRBD2. Trimming cost V 0 bases and J 13 bases; bases outside gene matches: 6. The CDR3 has 13 amino acids. The V gene's germline CDR1 is SNHLY and CDR2 FYNNEI. CDR3 DNA: TGTGCCAGCAGTGAAGCGGGAGGGCCTAACCAGTTCTTC. Translation: CASSEAGGPNQFF.

Worth noting for this clonotype: This may arise from a read error, as a much more abundant clone is one base away. CDR3 in amino acids: CASRPRSGVEDMQYF. For the CDR3, the DNA is TGTGCCAGCAGGCCCCGGTCCGGGGTGGAGGATATGCAGTATTTT. The rearrangement links TRBV12-3 or TRBV12-4 to TRBJ2-3; D is perhaps TRBD2 (5 bases). This CDR3 has 15 residues.

This clonotype was seen a few times. The V gene is TRBV29-1, the J gene TRBJ1-2, with unresolved D. The V gene's germline CDR1 is SQVTM and CDR2 ANQGSEA. This CDR3 comprises 12 residues. With 4 bases removed from V and 4 bases from J, the gap between germline ends came to 10 bases. CDR3 region: CSVAGGSYGYTF. The CDR3 bases are TGCAGCGTTGCAGGAGGGTCCTATGGCTACACCTTC.

In its sample, this clonotype was seen a few times. The CDR3 here is CASSGIAVTDTQYF. The CDR3 nucleotides read TGCGCCAGCAGCGGGATAGCGGTTACAGATACGCAGTATTTT. The rearrangement links TRBV5-1 to TRBJ2-3; perhaps TRBD2 as D (6 bases). Germline V gives CDR1 SGHRS, CDR2 YFSETQ. The CDR3 length is 14 residues. V was cut by 4 bases and J by 3 bases, with 12 bases left in between.

This clonotype was seen a few times. This chain uses TRBV7-8 with TRBJ2-5; unclear D gene. The V end lost 0 bases, the J end lost 5 bases, and 13 bases lay between the germline ends. The CDR3 has 15 amino acids. Germline V lookup: CDR1 SGHVS, CDR2 FQNEAQ. CDR3 amino acids: CASSLAGEPGETQYF. The CDR3 nucleotides read TGTGCCAGCAGCTTAGCCGGAGAACCCGGGGAGACCCAGTACTTC.

The V gene is TRBV18, the J gene TRBJ1-1; no clear D. Trimming cost V 3 bases and J 3 bases, with 17 bases left between them. Germline V gene data show CDR1 as KGHSH and CDR2 as LQKENI. CDR3 size: 16 residues. The CDR3 DNA reads as TGTGCCAGCTCACCCCCCCCGTGGAGAGAGGACACTGAAGCTTTCTTT. Translation gives CASSPPPWREDTEAFF.

This chain joins TRBV5-5 and TRBJ1-5; no clear D gene. V was shortened by 0 bases and J by 9 bases, with 7 bases between the two germline ends. Germline V gives CDR1 SGHKS, CDR2 YYEKEE (reference sequence). The CDR3 contains 12 residues. The CDR3 protein is CASSLGPGPQHF. CDR3 bases: TGTGCCAGCAGCTTGGGACCCGGGCCCCAGCATTTT.

CDR3 sequence reads: CASSEASAGGDNEQFF. CDR3 coding DNA: TGTGCCAGCAGTGAAGCGTCAGCGGGAGGGGACAATGAGCAGTTCTTC. The chain couples TRBV6-1 to TRBJ2-1; TRBD2 agrees at 10 bases. Germline CDR1 MNHNS, CDR2 SASEGT. The CDR3 totals 16 residues. J gave up 5 bases and V 0 bases, and 4 bases lay outside the gene matches.

This clonotype was seen a handful of times. The V gene is TRBV12-3 or TRBV12-4, the J gene TRBJ1-5, with D possibly TRBD1 on 6 matching bases. The CDR3 is 14 residues long. V lost 5 bases to trimming and J lost 3 bases, with 11 bases between them. The CDR3 region has the DNA TGTGCCAGCAGTCCCGGACAGTACAATCAGCCCCAGCATTTT. Protein sequence: CASSPGQYNQPQHF.

This clonotype was found a few times. This chain uses TRBV2 with TRBJ2-7; no clear D gene. This CDR3 is 16 amino acids long. The germline V and J ends were trimmed by 1 base and 0 bases, with 13 bases remaining between them. Germline lookup yields CDR1 SNHLY and CDR2 FYNNEI. CDR3: CASSEGPTPDSYEQYV. For the CDR3, the DNA is TGTGCCAGCAGTGAAGGGCCGACCCCGGACTCCTACGAGCAGTACGTC.

This clonotype has only a few counts. This rearrangement joins TRBV27 to TRBJ2-1, with D maybe TRBD2 (6 bases). There are 18 residues in the CDR3. Germline lookup yields CDR1 MNHEY and CDR2 SMNVEV (reference sequence). V was clipped by 5 bases and J by 0 bases, with 20 bases between them. CDR3 region: CASSNHVGRGNSYNEQFF. Written as DNA, the CDR3 is TGTGCCAGCAGTAATCACGTGGGGCGGGGTAACTCCTACAATGAGCAGTTCTTC.

The V and J genes are TRBV7-7 and TRBJ2-5, with 10 bases matching TRBD2. V shed 5 bases, J shed 1 base, and the junction held 7 bases outside the gene matches. CDR1 is SSHAT and CDR2 is FNYEAQ in the germline V gene (reference sequence). The CDR3 length is 16 residues. CDR3 sequence: CASSLGLADFQETQYF. The CDR3 DNA reads as TGTGCCAGCAGCCTCGGACTAGCGGACTTCCAAGAGACCCAGTACTTC. Full variable domain (outside the CDR3, taken from reference TRBV7-7 and TRBJ2-5): GAGVSQSPRYKVTKRGQDVTLRCDPISSHATLYWYQQALGQGPEFLTYFNYEAQPDKSGLPSDRFSAERPEGSISTLTIQRTEQRDSAMYRCASSLGLADFQETQYFGPGTRLLVL.

This clonotype was recorded a few times. The rearrangement joins TRBV30 to TRBJ2-7; 8 nucleotides agree with TRBD1. V shed 1 base, J shed 4 bases, and the junction held 3 bases outside the gene matches. Germline CDR1 and CDR2: GTSNPN and SVGIG (reference sequence). This CDR3 spans 13 amino acids. CDR3 region: CAWSGQGFYEQYV. The CDR3, as DNA: TGTGCCTGGAGTGGACAGGGGTTTTACGAGCAGTACGTC.

This clonotype was recorded at least ten times. This chain connects TRBV5-5 to TRBJ1-4, with 8 bases that match TRBD1. This CDR3 has 14 amino acids. Per the germline V gene, CDR1 is SGHKS and CDR2 is YYEKEE (reference sequence). V dropped 2 bases and J dropped 7; count of bases not matched to a gene: 4. CDR3 in amino acids: CASSLKTGVEKLFF. The CDR3 nucleotides are TGTGCCAGCAGCTTAAAGACAGGGGTTGAAAAACTGTTTTTT.

This clonotype was seen only a few times. The rearrangement joins TRBV11-2 to TRBJ1-1, with D possibly TRBD1 on 6 matching bases. CDR3 size: 15 residues. CDR1 is SGHAT and CDR2 is FQNNGV in the germline V gene. The V end was cut by 2 bases, the J end by 2 bases, with 12 bases between. The CDR3 sequence is CASSLLGTSNTEAFF. The CDR3 coding sequence is TGTGCCAGCAGCTTATTAGGGACATCCAACACTGAAGCTTTCTTT.

The chain links TRBV7-6 to TRBJ2-5; D unclear. This CDR3 spans 14 amino acids. Trimming shortened V by 5 bases and J by 3 bases, and 13 bases separated the two germline ends. From germline, CDR1 is SGHVS and CDR2 FNYEAQ. CDR3: CASSPGVAKETQYF. The DNA of the CDR3 is TGTGCCAGCAGCCCGGGTGTAGCAAAAGAGACCCAGTACTTC.

This clonotype was counted a few times. The chain carries TRBV19 and TRBJ2-1, with unresolved D. Trimming took 5 bases from V and 0 from J, leaving 5 bases between them. The length of the CDR3 is 13 residues. The germline V gene has CDR1 LNHDA and CDR2 SQIVND (reference sequence). For the CDR3, the DNA is TGTGCCAGTAGTCAAAGCTCCTACAATGAGCAGTTCTTC. Its protein is CASSQSSYNEQFF. The complete variable domain, with remaining parts taken from reference TRBV19 and TRBJ2-1, reads DGGITQSPKYLFRKEGQNVTLSCEQNLNHDAMYWYRQDPGQGLRLIYYSQIVNDFQKGDIAEGYSVSREKKESFPLTVTSAQKNPTAFYLCASSQSSYNEQFFGPGTRLTVL.

This clonotype has just a few counts. The V gene is TRBV7-6, the J gene TRBJ2-1, with TRBD1 as a possible D gene (6 bases). The germline V gene encodes CDR1 SGHVS and CDR2 FNYEAQ. This CDR3 is 14 amino acids long. Trimming shortened V by 2 bases and J by 5 bases, and 10 bases separated the two germline ends. CDR3 amino acids: CASSLRGNNNEQFF. The CDR3 DNA reads as TGTGCCAGCAGCTTAAGGGGGAATAACAATGAGCAGTTCTTC.

This clonotype occurred a few times. The chain recombines TRBV29-1 with TRBJ2-7, with no clear D. CDR1 is SQVTM, CDR2 ANQGSEA, per germline. The CDR3 has 14 residues. V lost 6 bases and J lost 4, with 19 bases in between. In DNA form, the CDR3 reads TGCAGCGTACAAGGTTTAGCCACTCTATACGAGCAGTACGTC. Amino acids: CSVQGLATLYEQYV.

The chain is built from TRBV5-1 and TRBJ2-5, with D possibly matching TRBD1 (6 bases). Looked up from germline, CDR1 is SGHRS and CDR2 is YFSETQ. The CDR3 totals 14 residues. V was pared by 3 bases and J by 9 bases, with 18 bases between. Here the CDR3 reads CASSSGAGAMAQYF. The CDR3 DNA follows: TGCGCCAGCAGCTCGGGCGCAGGGGCGATGGCCCAGTACTTC.

This clonotype was counted between two and nine times. The chain recombines TRBV9 with TRBJ2-1; the D gene could be TRBD1 or TRBD2 (6 bases each). Trimming removed 3 bases at V and 3 bases at J, with 19 bases between. The CDR3 has 17 amino acids. Per germline, CDR1 SGDLS and CDR2 YYNGEE. CDR3 bases: TGTGCCAGCAGCGCCCTAGGGGGGCGACTGGGCTACAATGAGCAGTTCTTC. Translating it yields CASSALGGRLGYNEQFF.